The entry below describes one T cell receptor beta chain. TCRdb's table, derived via immunoSEQ multiplex PCR, lists solely in-frame clones and lacks some. The sample includes 11,000 to 15,000 clones, over 75% of them seen just once. The sample belongs to a study of immune evolution from preneoplasia to lung adenocarcinoma. Resections took place in Japan or China from 2014 to 2017. Trimming took off 3 bases at V and 3 bases at J, with 14 bases between the two ends. The CDR3 length is 15 residues. Germline CDR1 and CDR2: LNHNV and YYDKDF (reference sequence). Sequencing was carried out using FFPE lung adenocarcinoma in situ tissue. The source is a donor older than 65 with lung adenocarcinoma. The rearrangement joins TRBV15 to TRBJ1-1; the D is unclear. The CDR3 DNA reads as TGTGCCACCAGCAGTTTGGGGATTTGGGACACTGAAGCTTTCTTT. It translates to CATSSLGIWDTEAFF.